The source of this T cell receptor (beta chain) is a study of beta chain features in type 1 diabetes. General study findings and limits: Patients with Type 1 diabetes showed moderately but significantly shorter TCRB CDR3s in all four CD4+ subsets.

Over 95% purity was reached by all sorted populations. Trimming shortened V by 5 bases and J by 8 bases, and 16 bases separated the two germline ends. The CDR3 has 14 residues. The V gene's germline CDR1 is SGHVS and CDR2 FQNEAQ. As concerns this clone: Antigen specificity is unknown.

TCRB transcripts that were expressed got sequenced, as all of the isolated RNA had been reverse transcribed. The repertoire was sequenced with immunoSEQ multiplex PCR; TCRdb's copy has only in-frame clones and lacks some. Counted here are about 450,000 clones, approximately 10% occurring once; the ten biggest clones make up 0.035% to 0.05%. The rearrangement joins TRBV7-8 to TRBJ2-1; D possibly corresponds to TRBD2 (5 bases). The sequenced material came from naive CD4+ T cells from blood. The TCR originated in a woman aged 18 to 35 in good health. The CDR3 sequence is CASSPRALGDEQFF. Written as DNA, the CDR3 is TGTGCCAGCAGCCCGCGGGCCTTAGGCGATGAGCAGTTCTTC.